A single sample is the source of the 4 T cell receptor beta chains below, sequenced in a study of OX40 agonist ivuxolimab in advanced cancers. TCRdb's table, derived via immunoSEQ multiplex PCR, lists solely in-frame clones and lacks some. The sample yields about 58,000 clones, about 82% seen once. This sample comprised CD4+ or CD8+ T cells sorted from blood, obtained in a trial of the OX40 agonist ivuxolimab. Source of these receptors: an adult with an advanced solid tumor such as melanoma, head and neck, liver or kidney cancer.

The chain recombines TRBV25-1 with TRBJ1-1; 7 bases align to TRBD1. The CDR3 runs 17 residues. V lost 4 bases and J lost 5; bases outside the gene matches: 16. Germline values: CDR1 MGHDK, CDR2 SYGVNS. The CDR3 loop reads CASSATRDRGRKTEAFF. The CDR3 nucleotides are TGTGCCAGCAGTGCAACACGGGACAGAGGGAGGAAAACTGAAGCTTTCTTT.

V is TRBV7-2 and J is TRBJ1-6, with TRBD1 as a possible D gene (6 bases). The V gene lost 6 bases and the J gene lost 8 bases, with 11 bases spanning the gap. CDR1 is SGHTA, CDR2 FQGNSA, per germline. The CDR3 extends over 13 amino acids. DNA for the CDR3: TGTGCCAGCAGAATTCACAGGGATTCACCCCTCCACTTT. Translation: CASRIHRDSPLHF.

The chain uses TRBV29-1 and TRBJ1-2; unclear D gene. Trimming removed 5 bases at V and 6 bases at J, with 16 bases between. Germline V gene sequence: CDR1 SQVTM, CDR2 ANQGSEA. The CDR3 sequence is 13 residues long. CDR3 nucleotide sequence: TGCAGCGTTCAGTCCCGTAGGGAGGATGGCTACACCTTC. Amino acids: CSVQSRREDGYTF.

This chain links TRBV6-1 with TRBJ2-3; D call uncertain. Germline V CDR1 and CDR2: MNHNS, SASEGT. Deletions cut 2 bases from V and 0 bases from J, with 9 bases between. The length of the CDR3 is 15 residues. For the CDR3, the DNA is TGTGCCAGCAGTGAACTGATGGCTAGCACAGATACGCAGTATTTT. This translates into CASSELMASTDTQYF.